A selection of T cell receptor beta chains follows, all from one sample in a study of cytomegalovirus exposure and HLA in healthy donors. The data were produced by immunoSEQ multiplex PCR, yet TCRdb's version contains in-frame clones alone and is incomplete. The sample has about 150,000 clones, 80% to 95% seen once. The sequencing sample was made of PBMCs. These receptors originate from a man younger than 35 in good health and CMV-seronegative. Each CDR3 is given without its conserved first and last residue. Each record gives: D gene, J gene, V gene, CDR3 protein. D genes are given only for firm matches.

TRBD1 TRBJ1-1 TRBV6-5 ASSYWDRGPEAF
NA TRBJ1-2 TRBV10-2 ASKGTGGSYGYT
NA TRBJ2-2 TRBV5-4 ASSFGDPDTGELF
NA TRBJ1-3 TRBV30 AWTGNSGNTIY
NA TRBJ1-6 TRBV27 ASSLSARGLSSPLH
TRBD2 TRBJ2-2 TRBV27 ASSLLPYGTSETGELF
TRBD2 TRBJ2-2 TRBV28 ASSLLDGGSGFGELF
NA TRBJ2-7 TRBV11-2 ASSPGGSTLIGEQY
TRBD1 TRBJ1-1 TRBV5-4 ASSPMTGMGVNTEAF
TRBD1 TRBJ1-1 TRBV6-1 ASSLTGDTEAF
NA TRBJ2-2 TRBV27 ASSLTVPLSGELF
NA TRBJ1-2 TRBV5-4 ASSSPPDRKYGYT
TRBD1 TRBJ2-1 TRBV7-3 ASSRTGGHEQF